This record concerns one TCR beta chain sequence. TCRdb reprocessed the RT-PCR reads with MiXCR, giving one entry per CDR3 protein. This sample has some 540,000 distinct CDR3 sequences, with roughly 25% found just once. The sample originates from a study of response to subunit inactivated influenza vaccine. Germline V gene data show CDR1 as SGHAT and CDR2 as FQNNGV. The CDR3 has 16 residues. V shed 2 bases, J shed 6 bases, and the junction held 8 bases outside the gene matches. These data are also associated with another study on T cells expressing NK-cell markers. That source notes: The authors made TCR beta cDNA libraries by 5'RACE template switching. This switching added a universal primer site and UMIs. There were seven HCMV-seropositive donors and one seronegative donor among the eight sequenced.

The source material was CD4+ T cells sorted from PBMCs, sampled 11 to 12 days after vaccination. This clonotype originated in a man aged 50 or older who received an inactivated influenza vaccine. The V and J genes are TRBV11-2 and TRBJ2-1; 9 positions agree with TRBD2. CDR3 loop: CASSLRVAGAGNEQFF. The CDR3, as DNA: TGTGCCAGCAGCTTAAGAGTAGCGGGAGCGGGCAATGAGCAGTTCTTC.